The sequence of this TCR beta chain was determined in a study of early T cells in non-severe SARS-CoV-2 infection. Using its own MiXCR run on the 5' RACE reads, TCRdb lists one record per CDR3 protein. The data hold about 100,000 distinct CDR3 sequences, with around 13% observed a single time. Trimming took off 0 bases at V and 7 bases at J, with 26 bases between the two ends. The CDR3 spans 18 residues. Germline lookup yields CDR1 SGDLS and CDR2 YYNGEE. Sequences were obtained from whole blood. This sequence was found in an adult who was a healthcare worker with PCR-confirmed SARS-CoV-2 infection or an uninfected control (not recorded which). J is TRBJ2-7 and V is TRBV9, with D possibly being TRBD1 or TRBD2 (5 bases each). The CDR3 nucleotides are TGTGCCAGCAGCGTAGATAGGGTTATTGGCAGAGGGGACCGGGAGCAGTACTTC. Its translation is CASSVDRVIGRGDREQYF. The variable domain in full, with the rest retrieved from reference TRBV9 and TRBJ2-7, is DSGVTQTPKHLITATGQRVTLRCSPRSGDLSVYWYQQSLDQGLQFLIQYYNGEERAKGNILERFSAQQFPDLHSELNLSSLELGDSALYFCASSVDRVIGRGDREQYFGPGTRLTVT.